Included here is one TCR beta chain sequence, with context. Sequenced by immunoSEQ multiplex PCR; TCRdb stores in-frame clones only, minus some. In the table there are 81,000 or so clones, approximately 90% of which are singletons. This entry comes from a study of T cell changes during pregnancy in multiple sclerosis. Looked up from germline, CDR1 is GTSNPN and CDR2 is SVGIG (reference sequence). The CDR3 is made up of 14 amino acids. V shed 2 bases and J 2 bases; nucleotides not matched to a gene: 2. Material: PBMCs, obtained in the first trimester of pregnancy. The sequence was collected from a female donor in good health, serving as a control in a pregnancy study. Some clones in this sample may be carry-over from other donors' samples. The chain joins TRBV30 to TRBJ2-2; 7 bases match TRBD2. The CDR3 sequence is CAWSPGLNTGELFF. CDR3 DNA sequence: TGTGCCTGGAGTCCGGGACTAAACACCGGGGAGCTGTTTTTT.